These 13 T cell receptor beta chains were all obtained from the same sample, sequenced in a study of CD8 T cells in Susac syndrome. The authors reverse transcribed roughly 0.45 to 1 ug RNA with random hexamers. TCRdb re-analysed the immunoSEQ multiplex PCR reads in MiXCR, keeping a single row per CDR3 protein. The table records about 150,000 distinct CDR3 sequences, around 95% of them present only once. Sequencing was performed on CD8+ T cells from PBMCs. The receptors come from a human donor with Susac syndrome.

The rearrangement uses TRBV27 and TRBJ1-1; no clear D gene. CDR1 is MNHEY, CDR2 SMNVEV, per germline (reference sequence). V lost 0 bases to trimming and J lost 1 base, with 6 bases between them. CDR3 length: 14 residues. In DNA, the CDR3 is TGTGCCAGCAGTTTATCGAACGCGAACACTGAAGCTTTCTTT. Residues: CASSLSNANTEAFF.

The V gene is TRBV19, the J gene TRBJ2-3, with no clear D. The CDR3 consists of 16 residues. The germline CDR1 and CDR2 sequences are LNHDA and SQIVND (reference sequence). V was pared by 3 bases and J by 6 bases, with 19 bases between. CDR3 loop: CASSITATFITDTQYF. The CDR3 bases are TGTGCCAGTAGTATTACTGCGACCTTCATAACGGATACGCAGTATTTT.

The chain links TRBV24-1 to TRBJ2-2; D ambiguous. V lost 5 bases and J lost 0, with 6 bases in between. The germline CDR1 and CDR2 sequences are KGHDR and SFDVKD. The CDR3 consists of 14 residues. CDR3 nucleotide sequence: TGTGCCACCAGTGTCAGTGCGAACACCGGGGAGCTGTTTTTT. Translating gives CATSVSANTGELFF.

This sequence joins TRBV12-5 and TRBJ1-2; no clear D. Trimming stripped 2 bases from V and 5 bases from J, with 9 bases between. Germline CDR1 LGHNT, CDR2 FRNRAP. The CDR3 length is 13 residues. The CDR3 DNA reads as TGTGCTAGTGGTTTGATTCTGGGATATGGCTACACCTTC. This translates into CASGLILGYGYTF.

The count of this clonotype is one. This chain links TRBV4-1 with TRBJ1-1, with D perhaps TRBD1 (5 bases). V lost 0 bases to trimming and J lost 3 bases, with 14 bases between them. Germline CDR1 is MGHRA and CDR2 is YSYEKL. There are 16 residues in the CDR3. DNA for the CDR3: TGCGCCAGCAGCCAAGAGGGACGGGCGACCCACACTGAAGCTTTCTTT. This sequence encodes CASSQEGRATHTEAFF.

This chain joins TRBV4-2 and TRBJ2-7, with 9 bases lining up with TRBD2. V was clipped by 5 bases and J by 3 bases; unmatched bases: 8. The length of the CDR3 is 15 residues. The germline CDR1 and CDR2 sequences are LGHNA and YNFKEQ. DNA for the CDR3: TGTGCCAGCAGCAGCGAGCGAGCGGGAGGCTACGAGCAGTACTTC. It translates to CASSSERAGGYEQYF.

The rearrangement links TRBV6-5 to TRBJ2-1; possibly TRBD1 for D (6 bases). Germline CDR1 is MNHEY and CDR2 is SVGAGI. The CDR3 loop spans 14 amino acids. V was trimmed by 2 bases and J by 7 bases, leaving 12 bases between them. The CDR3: CASSYTGLGNEQFF. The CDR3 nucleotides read TGTGCCAGCAGTTACACAGGGTTAGGGAATGAGCAGTTCTTC.

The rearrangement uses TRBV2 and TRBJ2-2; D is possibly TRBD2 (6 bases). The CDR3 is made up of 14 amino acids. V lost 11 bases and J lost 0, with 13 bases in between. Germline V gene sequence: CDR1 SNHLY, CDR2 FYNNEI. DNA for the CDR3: TGTGCCGGGCTTGGAGGGCCGAACACCGGGGAGCTGTTTTTT. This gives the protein CAGLGGPNTGELFF.

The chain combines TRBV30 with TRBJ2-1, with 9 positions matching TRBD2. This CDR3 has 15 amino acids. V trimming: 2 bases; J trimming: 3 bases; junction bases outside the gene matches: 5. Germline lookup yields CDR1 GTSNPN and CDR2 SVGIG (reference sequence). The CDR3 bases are TGTGCCTGGAGTCCGACTAGCGGCTTCTACAATGAGCAGTTCTTC. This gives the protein CAWSPTSGFYNEQFF.

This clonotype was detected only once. CDR3: CASSHYGRAQAFF. For the CDR3, the DNA is TGCGCCAGCAGCCACTACGGGAGGGCGCAAGCTTTCTTT. The chain links TRBV4-1 to TRBJ1-1; D ambiguous. V was shortened by 3 bases and J by 9 bases, with 14 bases between the two germline ends. The germline V gene has CDR1 MGHRA and CDR2 YSYEKL. CDR3 length: 13 residues.

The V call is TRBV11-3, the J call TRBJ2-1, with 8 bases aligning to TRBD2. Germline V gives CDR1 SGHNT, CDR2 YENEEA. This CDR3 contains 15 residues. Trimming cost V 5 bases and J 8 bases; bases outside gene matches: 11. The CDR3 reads CASSGTREASDEQFF. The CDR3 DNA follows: TGTGCCAGCAGCGGGACGCGGGAGGCCAGCGATGAGCAGTTCTTC.

CDR3 sequence (DNA): TGTGCCAGCAGCTTCGTTGATAGCGGGAGTCGCGAGCAGTACTTC. Its translation is CASSFVDSGSREQYF. This chain joins TRBV7-9 and TRBJ2-7; 9 nucleotides match TRBD2. The V gene's germline CDR1 is SEHNR and CDR2 FQNEAQ (reference sequence). V shed 3 bases and J 6 bases; nucleotides not matched to a gene: 9. The CDR3 spans 15 residues.

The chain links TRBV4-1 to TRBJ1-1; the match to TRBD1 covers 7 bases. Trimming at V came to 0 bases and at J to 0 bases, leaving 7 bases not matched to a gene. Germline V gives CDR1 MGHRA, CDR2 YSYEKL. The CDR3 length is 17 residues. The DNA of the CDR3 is TGCGCCAGCAGCCAAGATCCCCGGCAGGGGGTGAACACTGAAGCTTTCTTT. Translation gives CASSQDPRQGVNTEAFF.